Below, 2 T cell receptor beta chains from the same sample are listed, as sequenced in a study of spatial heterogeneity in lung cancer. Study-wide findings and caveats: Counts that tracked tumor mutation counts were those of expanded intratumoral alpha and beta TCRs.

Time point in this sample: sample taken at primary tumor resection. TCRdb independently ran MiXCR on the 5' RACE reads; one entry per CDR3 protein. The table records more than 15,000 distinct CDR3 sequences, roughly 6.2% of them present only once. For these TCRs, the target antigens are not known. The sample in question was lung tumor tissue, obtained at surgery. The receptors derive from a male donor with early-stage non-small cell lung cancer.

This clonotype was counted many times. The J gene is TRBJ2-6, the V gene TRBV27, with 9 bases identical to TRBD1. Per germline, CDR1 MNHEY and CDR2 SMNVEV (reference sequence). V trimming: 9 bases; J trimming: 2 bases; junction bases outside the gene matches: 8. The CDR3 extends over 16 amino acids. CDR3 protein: CASRAGTGTGANVLTF. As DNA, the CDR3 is TGTGCCAGTAGAGCGGGGACAGGGACTGGGGCCAACGTCCTGACTTTC.

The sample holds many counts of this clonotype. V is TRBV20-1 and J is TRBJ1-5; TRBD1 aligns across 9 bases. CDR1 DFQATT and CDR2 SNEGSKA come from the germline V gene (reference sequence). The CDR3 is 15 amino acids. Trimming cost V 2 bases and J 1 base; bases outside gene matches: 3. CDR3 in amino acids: CSARPDRGSNQPQHF. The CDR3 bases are TGCAGTGCTAGACCCGACAGGGGGAGCAATCAGCCCCAGCATTTT.